The clone carrying this TCR beta chain was seen only a few times. These data belong to a study of T-cell reconstitution after alpha-beta-depleted transplantation in children. A library of TCRbeta sequences, prepared with unique molecular identifiers, was generated. TCRdb used MiXCR to reprocess the PCR reads, holding one entry per CDR3 protein. Among over 200,000 distinct CDR3 sequences listed, 8.5% to 10% were seen once. The germline CDR1 and CDR2 sequences are SEHNR and FQNEAQ (reference sequence). V lost 5 bases and J lost 0, with 14 bases in between. CDR3 length: 16 amino acids. V usage is TRBV7-9 and J usage is TRBJ1-5; D is ambiguous. The receptor's source is a human donor who donated a stem cell graft to a child with acute lymphoblastic leukemia. Specimen: PBMCs from the stem cell graft donor, collected from the stem cell graft. In nucleotides, the CDR3 is TGTGCCAGCAGCCCACCGGGGTGGGATAGCAATCAGCCCCAGCATTTT. Residues: CASSPPGWDSNQPQHF.